The clone carrying this T cell receptor beta chain has just a few counts. This entry comes from a study of blood T cells in healthy people across ages. A sample-barcoded 5' primer and a J-beta primer mix were used in a second PCR of roughly 7 to 12 cycles. TCRdb ran MiXCR on the 5' RACE reads and lists one entry per CDR3 protein. Here the sample spans hundreds of thousands of distinct CDR3 sequences, about 37% being singletons. This CDR3 has 11 amino acids. Germline V gene data show CDR1 as MNHNS and CDR2 as SASEGT. V was shortened by 6 bases and J by 12 bases, with 12 bases between the two germline ends. Each sample used at least 6.5 million PBMCs.

The specimen was blood. The receptor was isolated from a young man in good health. This chain uses TRBV6-1 with TRBJ2-1; either TRBD1 or TRBD2 may fit D (5 bases each). The CDR3 is CASRLDRPQFF. CDR3 in DNA: TGTGCCAGCAGACTAGACAGACCGCAGTTCTTC.